The 17 T cell receptor beta chains below were found in one sample sequenced in a study of OX40 agonist ivuxolimab in advanced cancers. Using immunoSEQ multiplex PCR, the repertoire was profiled, and TCRdb retains in-frame clones only, with some absent. The sample lists about 28,000 clones; around 86% were seen once. Specimen: CD4+ or CD8+ T cells sorted from blood, collected in a trial of the OX40 agonist ivuxolimab. The receptors derive from an adult with an advanced solid tumor such as melanoma, head and neck, liver or kidney cancer.

V is TRBV28 and J is TRBJ2-5; the D gene is possibly TRBD2 (6 bases). The V and J ends lost 2 bases and 5 bases respectively, with 15 bases between them. The CDR3 extends over 15 amino acids. Germline CDR1 MDHEN, CDR2 SYDVKM. The DNA for the CDR3 is TGTGCCAGCAGTTTAACGCAGGGCGGGATGGAGACCCAGTACTTC. It yields the protein CASSLTQGGMETQYF.

Regarding this clone: Germline is not matched at one junction end, which may reflect a read error. The chain employs TRBV5-5 and TRBJ1-1; D perhaps matches TRBD1 (5 bases). Germline CDR1 SGHKS, CDR2 YYEKEE (reference sequence). This CDR3 region has 15 residues. The CDR3 coding sequence is TGCGCCAGCAGCGCAAGCGGGGACGGTAACACTGAAGCTTTCTTT. Protein sequence: CASSASGDGNTEAFF.

A single count supports this clone. The chain joins TRBV11-2 to TRBJ1-2, with D possibly matching TRBD1 (6 bases). V lost 2 bases and J 8 bases, leaving 12 bases between the germline ends. The CDR3 runs to 13 residues. The germline V gene encodes CDR1 SGHAT and CDR2 FQNNGV. The CDR3 sequence is CASSLSTGWGYTF. Written as DNA, the CDR3 is TGTGCCAGCAGCTTAAGTACAGGGTGGGGCTACACCTTC.

V usage is TRBV6-5 and J usage is TRBJ2-7; TRBD2 matches at 7 bases. The CDR3 is 14 residues long. Germline V CDR1 and CDR2: MNHEY, SVGAGI. V shed 5 bases and J 2 bases; nucleotides not matched to a gene: 6. CDR3 nucleotides: TGTGCCAGCAGTGAGACTAGCCTAACCTACGAGCAGTACTTC. Translated: CASSETSLTYEQYF.

J is TRBJ1-4 and V is TRBV7-9; 10 bases match TRBD1. This CDR3 has 16 amino acids. The germline CDR1 and CDR2 sequences are SEHNR and FQNEAQ (reference sequence). V lost 6 bases and J lost 3; bases outside the gene matches: 7. DNA of the CDR3: TGTGCCAGCAGGCTGGGGACAGGGGTTGCTAATGAAAAACTGTTTTTT. Protein product: CASRLGTGVANEKLFF. Full variable domain (outside the CDR3, taken from reference TRBV7-9 and TRBJ1-4): DTGVSQNPRHKITKRGQNVTFRCDPISEHNRLYWYRQTLGQGPEFLTYFQNEAQLEKSRLLSDRFSAERPKGSFSTLEIQRTEQGDSAMYLCASRLGTGVANEKLFFGSGTQLSVL.

The V call is TRBV6-6, the J call TRBJ2-5; tentatively, D is TRBD1 or TRBD2 (5 bases each). This CDR3 is 15 amino acids long. The V end was cut by 2 bases, the J end by 0 bases, with 10 bases between. Germline V lookup: CDR1 MNHNY, CDR2 SVGAGI (reference sequence). CDR3 DNA sequence: TGTGCCAGCAGTTACCTGGGGGAGAACCAAGAGACCCAGTACTTC. Protein sequence: CASSYLGENQETQYF.

The rearrangement joins TRBV5-4 to TRBJ2-1; 14 bases map to TRBD2. Trimming took 2 bases from V and 5 from J; bases not matched to a gene: 3. CDR3 length equals 16 residues. CDR1 SGHNT and CDR2 YYREEE come from the germline V gene (reference sequence). CDR3 sequence: CASSFRLAGGDNEQFF. The CDR3 DNA sequence: TGTGCCAGCAGCTTTCGACTAGCGGGGGGGGACAATGAGCAGTTCTTC.

There are a few counts of this clone. V is TRBV7-9 and J is TRBJ1-6; D call uncertain. Germline CDR1 reads SEHNR; CDR2 reads FQNEAQ (reference sequence). V was pared by 5 bases and J by 11 bases, with 16 bases between. This CDR3 is built from 14 residues. The CDR3 loop is CASSPLGSLPPLHF. The CDR3 DNA reads TGTGCCAGCAGCCCATTGGGCAGTCTGCCACCCCTCCACTTT.

The chain combines TRBV6-5 with TRBJ2-7; D might be TRBD2 (6 bases). Trimming took off 2 bases at V and 2 bases at J, with 10 bases between the two ends. Germline loops: CDR1 MNHEY, CDR2 SVGAGI. CDR3 length: 14 residues. In nucleotides, the CDR3 is TGTGCCAGCAGTTACCGCGGAGGGGCCTACGAGCAGTACTTC. Translated: CASSYRGGAYEQYF.

Points on this clone: Possible read error: a much larger clone is one base away. V usage is TRBV7-3 and J usage is TRBJ1-1; D remains ambiguous. Per the germline V gene, CDR1 is SGHTA and CDR2 is FQGTGA. Between the trimmed V and J ends, which lost 2 bases and 6 bases, there was a span of 1 base. This CDR3 region has 10 residues. CDR3 bases: TGTGCCAGCAGCTTACCTGAAGCTTTCTTT. It encodes CASSLPEAFF.

This clone was counted many times. This chain connects TRBV19 to TRBJ2-7, with 10 bases matching TRBD1. CDR1 is LNHDA, CDR2 SQIVND, per germline (reference sequence). The CDR3 contains 14 residues. Unmatched junction bases numbered 9, after V lost 6 bases and J lost 7 bases. The CDR3 sequence is CASSPTGGALEQYF. DNA of the CDR3: TGTGCCAGTAGCCCGACAGGGGGCGCGTTGGAGCAGTACTTC.

This clone was recorded only once. The rearrangement joins TRBV18 to TRBJ2-3; D is possibly TRBD2 (6 bases). The CDR3 extends over 15 amino acids. V lost 3 bases and J lost 2, with 12 bases in between. Germline CDR1 is KGHSH and CDR2 is LQKENI. The chain's CDR3 is CASSPDERVTDTQYF. CDR3 bases: TGTGCCAGCTCACCGGACGAGCGGGTCACAGATACGCAGTATTTT.

The chain employs TRBV28 and TRBJ1-5, with 10 bases matching TRBD1. Per germline, CDR1 MDHEN and CDR2 SYDVKM. CDR3 size: 16 residues. V shed 2 bases and J 7 bases; nucleotides not matched to a gene: 8. CDR3 in amino acids: CASSLPDRGLGQPQHF. In DNA form, the CDR3 reads TGTGCCAGCAGTTTACCCGACAGGGGGCTGGGGCAGCCCCAGCATTTT.

This chain uses TRBV7-9 with TRBJ1-4; 7 positions agree with TRBD1. V lost 4 bases to trimming and J lost 2 bases; unmatched junction nucleotides: 10. The CDR3 is 17 amino acids. Germline loops: CDR1 SEHNR, CDR2 FQNEAQ (reference sequence). In nucleotides, the CDR3 is TGTGCCAGCAGCTCACCAAAGACAGGGTTGACTAATGAAAAACTGTTTTTT. It specifies CASSSPKTGLTNEKLFF.

The chain uses TRBV27 and TRBJ1-1; a possible D gene is TRBD1 (5 bases). CDR1 and CDR2 (germline): MNHEY, SMNVEV (reference sequence). Trimming shortened V by 3 bases and J by 6 bases, and 17 bases separated the two germline ends. This CDR3 has 15 residues. For the CDR3, the DNA is TGTGCCAGCAGTTTCGCACGGGGCTCCGGGTCTGAAGCTTTCTTT. It codes for CASSFARGSGSEAFF.

CDR3 nucleotide sequence: TGTGCCAGCAGCCAAGTGGTCGGGATCTCACCCCTCCACTTT. Encoded protein: CASSQVVGISPLHF. This sequence joins TRBV14 and TRBJ1-6; no definite D call. Per the germline V gene, CDR1 is SGHDN and CDR2 is FVKESK. This CDR3 spans 14 amino acids. V dropped 1 base and J dropped 10 bases, with 11 bases sitting between them. Filled out from reference TRBV14 and TRBJ1-6, the complete variable domain reads EAGVTQFPSHSVIEKGQTVTLRCDPISGHDNLYWYRRVMGKEIKFLLHFVKESKQDESGMPNNRFLAERTGGTYSTLKVQPAELEDSGVYFCASSQVVGISPLHFGNGTRLTVT.

This clone is medium-sized in the sample. The chain employs TRBV11-3 and TRBJ2-7; D might be TRBD1 (7 bases). Trimming stripped 3 bases from V and 5 bases from J, with 20 bases between. Per germline, CDR1 SGHNT and CDR2 YENEEA. The CDR3 spans 16 residues. This CDR3 reads CASSLGLSGQEHEQYF. The DNA of the CDR3 is TGTGCCAGCAGCTTGGGACTTAGTGGACAGGAACACGAGCAGTACTTC.